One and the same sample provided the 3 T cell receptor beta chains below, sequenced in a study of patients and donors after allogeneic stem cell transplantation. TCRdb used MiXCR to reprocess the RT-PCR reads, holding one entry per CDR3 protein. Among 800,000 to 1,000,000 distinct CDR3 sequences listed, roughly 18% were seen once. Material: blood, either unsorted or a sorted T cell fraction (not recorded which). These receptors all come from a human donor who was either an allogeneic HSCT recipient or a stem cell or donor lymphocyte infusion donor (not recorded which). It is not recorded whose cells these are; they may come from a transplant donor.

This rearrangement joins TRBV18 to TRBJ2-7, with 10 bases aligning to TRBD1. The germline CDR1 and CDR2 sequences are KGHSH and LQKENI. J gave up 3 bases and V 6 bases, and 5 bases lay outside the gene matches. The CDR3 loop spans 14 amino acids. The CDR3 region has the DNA TGTGCCAGCTCCCAGTGGGACAGGGGCTACGAGCAGTACTTC. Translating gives CASSQWDRGYEQYF.

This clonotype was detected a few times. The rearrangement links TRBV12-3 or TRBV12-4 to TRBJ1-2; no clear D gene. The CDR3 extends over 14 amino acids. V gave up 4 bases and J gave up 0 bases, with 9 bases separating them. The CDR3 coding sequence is TGTGCCAGCAGTTCGTTTAACCCTAACTATGGCTACACCTTC. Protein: CASSSFNPNYGYTF.

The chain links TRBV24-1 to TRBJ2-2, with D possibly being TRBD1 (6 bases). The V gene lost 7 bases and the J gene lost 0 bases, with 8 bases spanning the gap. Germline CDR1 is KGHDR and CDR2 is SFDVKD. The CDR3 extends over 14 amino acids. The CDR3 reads CATRDSSNTGELFF. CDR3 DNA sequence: TGTGCCACCAGGGACAGTTCGAACACCGGGGAGCTGTTTTTT.